A selection of T cell receptor beta chains follows, all from one sample in a study of blood T cell repertoires in COVID-19. Libraries were prepared by immunoSEQ multiplex PCR; TCRdb keeps only in-frame clonotypes and omits some of them. The sample contains fewer than 250,000 clones, about 83% of which appear only once. The sample was peripheral blood. The receptors here all came from a man aged 45-65 years with acute or convalescent COVID-19. The CDR3 runs from the conserved cysteine through the conserved F or W. A D gene is named only where the DNA matches it firmly. Size is omitted from some rows. Given values are once, few, many or a class for expanded clones.

abundance | j_gene | d_gene | v_gene | CDR3nt | CDR3aa
NA | TRBJ2-3 | TRBD2 | TRBV24-1 | TGTGCCACCAGTGATCTAAGCGGGAGAGGCACAGATACGCAGTATTTT | CATSDLSGRGTDTQYF
NA | TRBJ2-1 | TRBD2 | TRBV7-9 | TGTGCCAGCAGCCTCTCCCGCGGGCGGGGGGGGAATGAGCAGTTCTTC | CASSLSRGRGGNEQFF
NA | TRBJ2-7 | TRBD2 | TRBV6-6 | TGTGCCAGCACCGGGACTAGCGGTACCTACGAGCAGTACTTC | CASTGTSGTYEQYF
NA | TRBJ2-7 | TRBD1 | TRBV15 | TGTGCCACCAGCAGGGGCTCAGGGGGCGTCAGCTACGAGCAGTACTTC | CATSRGSGGVSYEQYF
NA | TRBJ2-1 | NA | TRBV20-1 | TGCAGTGCTCCCCAGTACAATGAGCAGTTCTTC | CSAPQYNEQFF
NA | TRBJ2-2 | TRBD2 | TRBV6-5 | TGTGCCAGCAGTCGTCGTGGGGGGGTGGCCGGGGAGCTGTTTTTT | CASSRRGGVAGELFF
NA | TRBJ1-5 | NA | TRBV7-2 | TGTGCCAGCAGCTTAGGACTGGACAAGCCCCAGCATTTT | CASSLGLDKPQHF
NA | TRBJ2-1 | NA | TRBV7-3 | TGTGCCAGCAGCCGAGTTGTGGGGGGGCCGCATGAGCAGTTCTTC | CASSRVVGGPHEQFF
NA | TRBJ2-7 | NA | TRBV5-6 | TGTGCCAGCAGCTCGGTGGACAGCAGCTACGAGCAGTACTTC | CASSSVDSSYEQYF
NA | TRBJ1-1 | TRBD1 | TRBV10-3 | TGTGCCATCAGTGAGTTAGGAGGACAGGGTGGGTTTATGAACACTGAAGCTTTCTTT | CAISELGGQGGFMNTEAFF
many | TRBJ2-1 | NA | TRBV30 | TGTGCCTGGCAGCCCGGGACTTTCGATGAGCAGTTCTTC | CAWQPGTFDEQFF
NA | TRBJ2-5 | TRBD2 | TRBV6-2/TRBV6-3 | TGTGCCAGCAGCCCCACGACTAGCGGGGGAGAGACCCAGTACTTC | CASSPTTSGGETQYF
NA | TRBJ2-7 | TRBD1 | TRBV7-9 | TGTGCCAGCAGGGCCGGGACAGCCACATACGAGCAGTACTTC | CASRAGTATYEQYF
NA | TRBJ1-1 | NA | TRBV6-6 | TGTGCCAGCAGTTTTTGGGACAACCGCGAAGAAGCTTTCTTT | CASSFWDNREEAFF
NA | TRBJ2-1 | TRBD2 | TRBV5-1 | TGCGCCAGCAGCTTGGAGCCGGACGGGGGGTACAATGAGCAGTTCTTC | CASSLEPDGGYNEQFF
NA | TRBJ2-1 | TRBD2 | TRBV5-4 | TGTGCCAGCAGGCTAGCGGGGATTTATGAGCAGTTCTTC | CASRLAGIYEQFF
NA | TRBJ1-3 | NA | TRBV3-1/TRBV3-2 | TGTGCCAGCAGCCTCAGTGGAAACACCATATATTTT | CASSLSGNTIYF
NA | TRBJ2-1 | NA | TRBV29-1 | TGCAGCGTTGTAGGAGGGGGGGCCGGGAATGAGCAGTTCTTC | CSVVGGGAGNEQFF
NA | TRBJ2-1 | TRBD1 | TRBV28 | TGTGCCAGCAGTCCATGGACAGGGGGAGACAATGAGCAGTTCTTC | CASSPWTGGDNEQFF
NA | TRBJ1-1 | TRBD1 | TRBV18 | TGTGCCAGCTCACCATTTCCAGGGGGCGACGTTGAAGCTTTCTTT | CASSPFPGGDVEAFF
NA | TRBJ2-7 | NA | TRBV5-1 | TGCGCCAGCAGCTCCGACAACTCCTACGAGCAGTACTTC | CASSSDNSYEQYF
NA | TRBJ2-7 | NA | TRBV12-3/TRBV12-4 | TGTGCCAGCAGTCCGGGGACCTACGAGCAGTACTTC | CASSPGTYEQYF
NA | TRBJ2-5 | TRBD2 | TRBV19 | TGTGCCAGTAGTGCCTCGACTAGCAGAGAGACCCAGTACTTC | CASSASTSRETQYF
NA | TRBJ1-5 | TRBD1 | TRBV27 | TGTGCCAGCGGACAAGGACAGGGTGGCCAGCCCCAGCATTTT | CASGQGQGGQPQHF
NA | TRBJ2-7 | TRBD2 | TRBV19 | TGTGCCAGTAGTAGACTAGCGGGAGGGCCTTACGAGCAGTACTTC | CASSRLAGGPYEQYF
NA | TRBJ2-3 | NA | TRBV13 | TGTGCCAGCAGCCCGACGGGGAGCGTCGGGGATACGCAGTATTTT | CASSPTGSVGDTQYF
NA | TRBJ2-3 | NA | TRBV6-5 | TGTGCCAGCAGTTACTCGGGGGGTATGAGCACAGATACGCAGTATTTT | CASSYSGGMSTDTQYF
NA | TRBJ2-1 | NA | TRBV3-1/TRBV3-2 | TGTGCCAGCAGCCAACAGGACGGGAGCGTTGCGCAGTTCTTC | CASSQQDGSVAQFF
once | TRBJ1-1 | NA | TRBV4-1 | TGCGCCAGCAGCCAAGGGCGAGGACTTCGCAACACTGAAGCTTTCTTT | CASSQGRGLRNTEAFF
NA | TRBJ2-7 | TRBD2 | TRBV5-6 | TGTGCCAGCACTTCCCGGAGACTAGCGGGATCCTACGAGCAGTACTTC | CASTSRRLAGSYEQYF
NA | TRBJ2-7 | NA | TRBV7-9 | TGTGCCAGCAGCTCCGCGTATATTAGTAAGCAGGGCTACGAGCAGTACTTC | CASSSAYISKQGYEQYF
NA | TRBJ2-1 | TRBD2 | TRBV4-2 | TGTGCCAGCAGCCTACTACCGGGACTAGTTTTCAATGAGCAGTTCTTC | CASSLLPGLVFNEQFF